Listed below are T cell receptor beta chains from one sample, sequenced in a study of T cell responses to AZD1222 COVID-19 vaccine. Profiling relied on immunoSEQ multiplex PCR, and the TCRdb table lists in-frame clones only, not all of them. The sample has more than 75,000 clones, about 91% seen once. The source was peripheral blood, collected 28 days after the second AZD1222 dose. These receptors came from an adult who received the AZD1222 COVID-19 vaccine. Both conserved end residues are part of each CDR3. A D gene is named only where the DNA matches it firmly. The size field is filled for only some rows; it gives once, few, many or a size class.

TRBV7-3	NA	NA	TRBJ1-6	CASSPPARPNSPLHF	TGTGCCAGCAGCCCGCCCGCCAGGCCGAATTCACCCCTCCACTTT
TRBV4-3	TRBD2	NA	TRBJ2-1	CASSLESSGAYNEQFF	TGCGCCAGCAGCCTCGAGTCTAGCGGGGCCTACAATGAGCAGTTCTTC
TRBV5-6	NA	NA	TRBJ1-1	CASSHPTDMNTEAFF	TGTGCCAGCAGTCACCCAACAGATATGAACACTGAAGCTTTCTTT
TRBV5-4	NA	NA	TRBJ2-1	CASSPIRGPSNEQFF	TGTGCCAGCAGCCCCATCAGGGGCCCATCCAATGAGCAGTTCTTC
TRBV30	NA	NA	TRBJ1-6	CAWKGLNNRRASPLHF	TGTGCCTGGAAAGGCCTCAACAATCGTCGGGCTTCACCCCTCCACTTT
TRBV1	NA	NA	TRBJ1-2	CTSSQPGPGYGYTF	TGCACCAGCAGCCAACCCGGGCCCGGCTATGGCTACACCTTC
TRBV5-5	TRBD1	NA	TRBJ1-2	CASSRGTGGDDGYTF	TGTGCCAGCAGCCGAGGGACAGGGGGCGACGATGGCTACACCTTC
TRBV7-2	NA	NA	TRBJ1-1	CASSLQVDTEAFF	TGTGCCAGCAGCTTGCAGGTAGACACTGAAGCTTTCTTT
TRBV7-8	TRBD1	once	TRBJ1-5	CASSFTGTENQPQHF	TGTGCCAGCAGCTTCACCGGGACAGAAAATCAGCCCCAGCATTTT
TRBV15	NA	NA	TRBJ2-1	CATSRDRSNNEQFF	TGTGCCACCAGCAGAGACAGGAGTAACAATGAGCAGTTCTTC
TRBV15	TRBD2	NA	TRBJ2-3	CATSLGVAGSTDTQYF	TGTGCCACCAGCCTCGGGGTAGCGGGGAGCACAGATACGCAGTATTTT
TRBV10-3	NA	NA	TRBJ2-1	CAMASGSSYNEQFF	TGTGCCATGGCTTCGGGGAGCTCCTACAATGAGCAGTTCTTC
TRBV29-1	NA	NA	TRBJ1-1	CSVELPNTEAFF	TGCAGCGTTGAACTACCGAACACTGAAGCTTTCTTT
TRBV28	NA	NA	TRBJ1-5	CASTLSLGGNQPQHF	TGTGCCAGCACCTTGTCACTCGGGGGTAATCAGCCCCAGCATTTT
TRBV27	NA	NA	TRBJ1-2	CASKSAGHGYTF	TGTGCCAGCAAATCGGCAGGGCATGGCTACACCTTC
TRBV5-5	NA	NA	TRBJ2-7	CASSFAFRQLPSDEQYF	TGTGCCAGCAGCTTCGCCTTTAGACAGCTACCTTCCGACGAGCAGTACTTC
TRBV2	NA	NA	TRBJ2-7	CASSSGEGEQYF	TGTGCCAGCAGTTCAGGGGAGGGCGAGCAGTACTTC
TRBV7-9	NA	NA	TRBJ1-3	CASIDQGFSGNTIYF	TGTGCCAGCATCGACCAAGGATTCTCTGGAAACACCATATATTTT
TRBV5-5	NA	NA	TRBJ2-1	CASSLLTAYNEQFF	TGTGCCAGCAGCCTCCTGACCGCCTACAATGAGCAGTTCTTC
TRBV12-3/TRBV12-4	NA	NA	TRBJ1-4	CASSLAGTEKLFF	TGTGCCAGCAGTTTAGCCGGGACAGAAAAACTGTTTTTT
TRBV3-1/TRBV3-2	NA	few	TRBJ1-1	CASSTNAGPNTEAFF	TGTGCCAGCAGCACCAACGCAGGACCTAACACTGAAGCTTTCTTT
TRBV9	TRBD2	NA	TRBJ2-2	CASSVGLAGVGELFF	TGTGCCAGCAGCGTAGGCCTAGCGGGAGTCGGGGAGCTGTTTTTT